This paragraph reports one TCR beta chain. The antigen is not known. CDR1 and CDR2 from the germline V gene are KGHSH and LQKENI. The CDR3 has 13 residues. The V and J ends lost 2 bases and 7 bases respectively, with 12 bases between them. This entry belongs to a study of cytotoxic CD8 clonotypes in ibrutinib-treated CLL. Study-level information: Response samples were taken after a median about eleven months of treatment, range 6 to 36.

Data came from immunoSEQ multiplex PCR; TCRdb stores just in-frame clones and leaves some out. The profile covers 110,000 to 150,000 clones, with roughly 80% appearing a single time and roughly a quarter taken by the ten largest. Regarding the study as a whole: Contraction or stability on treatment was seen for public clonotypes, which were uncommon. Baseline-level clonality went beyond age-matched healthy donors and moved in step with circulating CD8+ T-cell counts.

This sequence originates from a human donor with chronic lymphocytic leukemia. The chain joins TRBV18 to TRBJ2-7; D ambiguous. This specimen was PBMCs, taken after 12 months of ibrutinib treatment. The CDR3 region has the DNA TGTGCCAGCTCACCAGCGGTGTCTGGGGAGCAGTACTTC. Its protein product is CASSPAVSGEQYF.